The 2 T cell receptor beta chains listed next were all sequenced from one sample in a study of T cell responses to AZD1222 COVID-19 vaccine (dated by TCRdb to 2020 to 2022). Sample time point, as interpreted from the label and publication: baseline before first vaccination. Library prep was done by the immunoSEQ multiplex PCR assay. Sourced from immuneACCESS, this table was stored by TCRdb with only in-frame sequences that have V and J called. A share of the clones is absent; for the studies checked, an unresolved V gene accounts for under half, and the remainder has no known explanation. The sample profile shows 85,000 to 130,000 clones; more than 75% of them were found once. The biggest ten clones account for about 3% of the sample. The sample was peripheral blood, taken on day 0 of AZD1222 vaccination. The receptors shown here come from an adult in good health.

J is TRBJ1-4 and V is TRBV5-1; TRBD1 matches 8 bases. This CDR3 region has 14 residues. V gave up 4 bases and J gave up 6 bases; unmatched junction bases: 5. The germline V gene encodes CDR1 SGHRS and CDR2 YFSETQ. CDR3 sequence: CASSRQGKDEKLFF. The DNA of the CDR3 is TGCGCCAGCAGCCGACAGGGGAAAGATGAAAAACTGTTTTTT.

The chain links TRBV10-1 to TRBJ2-3; 12 bases agree with TRBD2. The CDR3 contains 15 residues. CDR1 is WNHNN and CDR2 is SYGVQD in the germline V gene (reference sequence). V shed 3 bases and J 4 bases; nucleotides not matched to a gene: 2. CDR3 protein: CASSETSGGPDTQYF. The CDR3 nucleotides read TGCGCCAGCAGTGAAACTAGCGGGGGGCCAGATACGCAGTATTTT.